This TCR beta chain derives from a study of monozygotic twins with inflammatory bowel disease. The study, taken as a whole, reports: Healthy co-twins had higher TCRbeta inverse Simpson diversity than their IBD twins. Reduced clonotype sharing with other individuals was observed in IBD patients relative to healthy twins, especially with disease activity. Concordance status among twins (concordant versus discordant) showed no link to repertoire similarity, possibly from limited power.

Comments on this clonotype: The antigen is not known.

CDR3 length: 11 residues. Germline loops: CDR1 DFQATT, CDR2 SNEGSKA (reference sequence). Reprocessing the 5' RACE reads, TCRdb reports a single entry for every CDR3 protein and omits DNA. Recorded for this sample: approximately 140,000 distinct CDR3 sequences. Blood was drawn at 2.5 ml per donor. The sequencing input was blood. The receptor was derived from a human donor with ulcerative colitis or Crohn's disease, or a healthy co-twin of an affected twin (not recorded which). J is TRBJ1-5 and V is TRBV20-1. CDR3 amino acids: CSATLSPPQHF.